This T cell receptor (beta chain) was captured by sequencing in a study of blood T cell repertoires in COVID-19. Study-wide background: Material from acute and convalescent COVID-19 was sourced from the United States, Italy and Spain. PBMCs, B-cell-depleted T cells, or T cells provided the cDNA or gDNA that made up the material.

In the authors' methods: Amplification with reference gene primers provided the estimates of nucleated cell counts. The table came from immunoSEQ multiplex PCR; TCRdb's copy has only in-frame clones and leaves some out. D and trimming come from the DNA, and the V and J calls and clone size come from that table. The sample has about 53,000 clones, 81% seen once. This CDR3 contains 15 residues. The J segment lost 5 bases and the V segment lost 3 bases, leaving 10 bases of the junction unmatched. Germline CDR1 reads SGHTA; CDR2 reads FQGNSA. The chain carries TRBV7-2 and TRBJ2-7, with TRBD2 matching 7 bases. Material for sequencing was peripheral blood. This clonotype was sampled from a woman at least 80 years old with COVID-19, enrolled during active disease. The CDR3 nucleotides are TGTGCCAGCAGCTTCCTTTCGGGAGGTCTTAACGAGCAGTACTTC. Its protein is CASSFLSGGLNEQYF.